This TCR beta chain was identified in a study of neoadjuvant nivolumab and ipilimumab in lung cancer. As for the study in general: Nivolumab 3 mg/kg was given days 1, 15 and 29, plus ipilimumab 1 mg/kg day 1 in combination. Study-level points and caveats: Only a single major-pathologic-response sample was available for clonality analysis.

Clones were read by immunoSEQ multiplex PCR, and TCRdb kept only the in-frame ones, dropping some. Here the sample spans tens of thousands of clones, around 80% being singletons. With regard to this clone: What it binds is not known.

Germline V CDR1 and CDR2: SNHLY, FYNNEI. This CDR3 is built from 14 residues. Trimming stripped 0 bases from V and 9 bases from J, with 12 bases between. V gene TRBV2 combines with J gene TRBJ2-1, with D perhaps being TRBD1 or TRBD2 (5 bases each). This clonotype was sampled from an adult with non-small cell lung cancer. This specimen was peripheral blood, taken before neoadjuvant nivolumab, alone or with ipilimumab. CDR3 in amino acids: CASSEAFGAAEQFF. The CDR3 DNA is TGTGCCAGCAGTGAAGCGTTCGGGGCTGCTGAGCAGTTCTTC.